These T cell receptor beta chains were read from a single sample in a study of CD8+CD57+ T cells in acquired aplastic anemia. TCRdb called the reads again in MiXCR, with one record for every CDR3 protein. The sample includes 160,000 or so distinct CDR3 sequences, 40% to 55% of them seen just once. Sequencing was done on a sample of sorted CD4+, CD8+, or CD8+CD57+ T cells (not recorded which) from PBMCs. These receptors were collected from a human donor with aplastic anemia. Both conserved end residues are part of each CDR3. The order of the fields is D gene, clone size, V gene, J gene, CDR3 protein, CDR3 DNA. A D gene is named only where the DNA matches it firmly. Clone size is given for some rows only: seen once, a few or many times, or a class if the clone is expanded.

TRBD2,-,TRBV6-5,TRBJ2-5,CASSYSSPREGETQYF,TGTGCCAGCAGTTACTCGAGCCCCCGGGAGGGGGAGACCCAGTACTTC
TRBD2,many,TRBV15,TRBJ2-3,CATSTPSGSGTDTQYF,TGTGCCACCAGCACACCAAGCGGGAGCGGGACAGATACGCAGTATTTT
-,once,TRBV29-1,TRBJ2-3,CTDGGTDTQYF,TGCACCGATGGAGGTACAGATACGCAGTATTTT
-,few,TRBV6-2/TRBV6-3,TRBJ2-6,CASSSHDTSLSGANVLTF,TGTGCCAGCAGTTCCCATGACACCTCACTCTCTGGGGCCAACGTCCTGACTTTC
TRBD1,-,TRBV12-3/TRBV12-4,TRBJ1-6,CASSTRQGGNSPLHF,TGTGCCAGCAGTACCCGACAGGGAGGTAATTCACCCCTCCACTTT
-,few,TRBV10-3,TRBJ2-3,CAISDGGTDTQYF,TGTGCCATCAGTGACGGGGGCACAGATACGCAGTATTTT
-,-,TRBV3-1,TRBJ1-2,CASSQGQGSYGYTF,TGTGCCAGCAGCCAAGGTCAGGGGTCCTATGGCTACACCTTC
-,-,TRBV2,TRBJ2-4,CASSEGRVDIQYF,TGTGCCAGCAGTGAAGGGAGGGTAGACATTCAGTACTTC
TRBD1,-,TRBV15,TRBJ2-1,CATSRDGDRSYNEQFF,TGTGCCACCAGCAGAGACGGGGACAGATCCTACAATGAGCAGTTCTTC
TRBD2,many,TRBV29-1,TRBJ2-1,CSAHSGRAYNEQFF,TGCAGCGCACATAGCGGGAGGGCCTACAATGAGCAGTTCTTC
TRBD2,-,TRBV5-1,TRBJ2-7,CASSGGLAGGHCEQYF,TGCGCCAGCAGCGGCGGACTAGCGGGAGGACACTGCGAGCAGTACTTC
TRBD1,-,TRBV19,TRBJ2-7,CASSIAGGQGQDEQYF,TGTGCCAGTAGTATTGCAGGAGGACAGGGGCAAGACGAGCAGTACTTC
-,few,TRBV11-2,TRBJ2-6,CASSFMPVANVLTF,TGTGCCAGCAGCTTTATGCCTGTGGCCAACGTCCTGACTTTC
-,many,TRBV20-1,TRBJ1-1,CSALRGLNTEAFF,TGCAGTGCGCTCCGGGGATTGAACACTGAAGCTTTCTTT
-,once,TRBV7-6,TRBJ1-1,CASSLSPDTEAFF,TGTGCCAGCAGCTTATCTCCAGACACTGAAGCTTTCTTT
-,many,TRBV9,TRBJ2-7,CASSVGGGDEYEQYF,TGTGCCAGCAGCGTAGGAGGGGGGGATGAATACGAGCAGTACTTC